Presented here are 31 T cell receptor beta chains from one specimen sequenced in a study of CD4 T cells in relation to SARS-CoV-2 and coronaviruses. CD4+ T cells from unexposed donors were obtained before the COVID-19 pandemic (2011-2018). Isolation of CD4+ T cells took place after less than twelve days in culture. Sequencing was performed with immunoSEQ multiplex PCR; in TCRdb, only in-frame clones are kept and a portion is missing. The table includes about 20,000 clones, 60% to 80% detected once. Their antigens remain unidentified. Sequencing was carried out using CD4+ T cells from PBMCs, cultured in vitro. The receptors here all came from a human donor in good health.

The chain is built from TRBV27 and TRBJ1-1; weak D call: TRBD1 (5 bases). Looked up from germline, CDR1 is MNHEY and CDR2 is SMNVEV (reference sequence). The CDR3 spans 15 residues. Trimming pared 2 bases from V and 0 bases from J, leaving 10 bases between. Here the CDR3 reads CASSLGDGMNTEAFF. In DNA form, the CDR3 reads TGTGCCAGCAGTTTAGGGGACGGGATGAACACTGAAGCTTTCTTT.

The V gene is TRBV4-1, the J gene TRBJ2-2; TRBD2 matches 16 bases. Germline V gene data show CDR1 as MGHRA and CDR2 as YSYEKL. This CDR3 spans 18 amino acids. The V gene end was trimmed by 4 bases and the J gene end by 5 bases; junction bases not matched to a gene: 7. The CDR3 bases are TGCGCCAGCAGCCTCCAGGGACTAGCGGGAGGGCGGACCGGGGAGCTGTTTTTT. The encoded protein is CASSLQGLAGGRTGELFF.

V gene TRBV12-5 combines with J gene TRBJ1-2, with 11 bases that match TRBD1. Trimming removed 6 bases from V and 9 bases from J; junction bases left unmatched: 9. Germline CDR1 LGHNT, CDR2 FRNRAP. The CDR3 is 14 amino acids. CDR3 in DNA: TGTGCTAGTGGGTCGTCCGGGACAGGGGGTCGCTACACCTTC. Translation gives CASGSSGTGGRYTF.

This clone was seen more than once but under ten times. The chain combines TRBV28 with TRBJ1-1; 7 positions agree with TRBD1. Germline V gene sequence: CDR1 MDHEN, CDR2 SYDVKM. J was trimmed by 10 bases and V by 5 bases; bases with no gene match: 7. This CDR3 contains 12 residues. The CDR3 nucleotides read TGTGCCAGCAGTCCTGTGACAGGGCGAGCTTTCTTT. As protein: CASSPVTGRAFF.

CDR3 amino acids: CASSQQRGRNEKLFF. CDR3 bases: TGTGCCAGCAGCCAACAAAGGGGCCGTAATGAAAAACTGTTTTTT. The chain uses TRBV11-2 and TRBJ1-4, with D tentatively TRBD1 (5 bases). Per germline, CDR1 SGHAT and CDR2 FQNNGV. CDR3 length: 15 amino acids. Deletions cut 5 bases from V and 4 bases from J, with 14 bases between. The full variable domain, with the rest looked up from reference TRBV11-2 and TRBJ1-4, is EAGVAQSPRYKIIEKRQSVAFWCNPISGHATLYWYQQILGQGPKLLIQFQNNGVVDDSQLPKDRFSAERLKGVDSTLKIQPAKLEDSAVYLCASSQQRGRNEKLFFGSGTQLSVL.

This sequence joins TRBV5-6 and TRBJ2-6; D may correspond to TRBD1 or TRBD2 (5 bases each). Trimming left V 7 bases short and J 1 base short, with 15 bases between. CDR1 is SGHDT and CDR2 is YYEEEE in the germline V gene. The CDR3 has 16 residues. The CDR3 DNA reads TGTGCCAGCGAGGGGAGAGGGGAGTCTGGGGCCAACGTCCTGACTTTC. Protein: CASEGRGESGANVLTF.

The rearrangement links TRBV7-9 to TRBJ2-1, with D possibly being TRBD1 (6 bases). This CDR3 has 15 amino acids. V was clipped by 4 bases and J by 3 bases, with 13 bases between them. From germline, CDR1 is SEHNR and CDR2 FQNEAQ (reference sequence). The CDR3 nucleotides read TGTGCCAGCAGCTCACAGGGTTACTACTACAATGAGCAGTTCTTC. It translates to CASSSQGYYYNEQFF.

This rearrangement joins TRBV7-8 to TRBJ1-2; no clear D gene. Germline V lookup: CDR1 SGHVS, CDR2 FQNEAQ. V shed 1 base and J shed 0 bases, with 12 bases lying between them. The CDR3 spans 16 residues. The CDR3 DNA follows: TGTGCCAGCAGCTTAGAGGTCAGACCGACTAACTATGGCTACACCTTC. Amino acid sequence: CASSLEVRPTNYGYTF. Supplemented by reference TRBV7-8 and TRBJ1-2, the full variable domain reads GAGVSQSPRYKVAKRGQDVALRCDPISGHVSLFWYQQALGQGPEFLTYFQNEAQLDKSGLPSDRFFAERPEGSVSTLKIQRTQQEDSAVYLCASSLEVRPTNYGYTFGSGTRLTVV.

J is TRBJ1-3 and V is TRBV3-1 (or the pseudogene TRBV3-2); 9 bases map to TRBD1. The germline V gene encodes CDR1 LGHDT and CDR2 YNNKEL (reference sequence). The CDR3 extends over 16 amino acids. The V segment lost 4 bases and the J segment 2 bases; nucleotides outside the gene matches: 6. CDR3 sequence (DNA): TGTGCCAGCAGCCGCTGGGACAGGGTCGCTGGAAACACCATATATTTT. Its protein is CASSRWDRVAGNTIYF.

V is TRBV7-9 and J is TRBJ2-6, with unresolved D. Germline assignment: CDR1 SEHNR and CDR2 FQNEAQ (reference sequence). Trimming cost V 3 bases and J 0 bases, with 15 bases left between them. The CDR3 contains 18 residues. CDR3 sequence reads: CASSFSLTTDSGANVLTF. The DNA for the CDR3 is TGTGCCAGCAGCTTCTCATTAACGACCGACTCTGGGGCCAACGTCCTGACTTTC.

The rearrangement links TRBV2 to TRBJ1-4; 10 bases map to TRBD1. This CDR3 comprises 15 residues. V lost 4 bases and J lost 7; bases outside the gene matches: 6. Germline loops: CDR1 SNHLY, CDR2 FYNNEI. The CDR3 DNA follows: TGTGCCAGCAGTGTCGGGACAGGGGACGTTGAAAAACTGTTTTTT. It specifies CASSVGTGDVEKLFF.

J is TRBJ1-2 and V is TRBV5-1; the D is unclear. Between the trimmed V and J ends, which lost 0 bases and 1 base, there was a span of 1 base. The CDR3 is 12 amino acids. CDR1 is SGHRS and CDR2 is YFSETQ in the germline V gene. The CDR3: CASSLDNYGYTF. CDR3 nucleotides: TGCGCCAGCAGCTTGGATAACTATGGCTACACCTTC.

This clone has just a few counts. The chain recombines TRBV27 with TRBJ2-1; the match to TRBD2 covers 11 bases. With 0 bases clipped from V and 4 bases from J, the junction kept 8 bases outside the gene matches. The CDR3 spans 18 residues. Germline CDR1 and CDR2: MNHEY and SMNVEV (reference sequence). The CDR3 sequence: CASSLSLAGGAIYNEQFF. CDR3 coding DNA: TGTGCCAGCAGTTTATCGCTAGCGGGAGGAGCTATTTACAATGAGCAGTTCTTC.

The chain links TRBV7-9 to TRBJ2-1, with D possibly matching TRBD1 (6 bases). The CDR3 consists of 16 residues. Trimming took off 6 bases at V and 2 bases at J, with 17 bases between the two ends. Germline loops: CDR1 SEHNR, CDR2 FQNEAQ (reference sequence). CDR3 sequence: CASSSRSGHPYNEQFF. The DNA of the CDR3 is TGTGCCAGCAGTTCTAGGTCGGGACATCCCTACAATGAGCAGTTCTTC. Complete variable domain (other parts from reference TRBV7-9 and TRBJ2-1): DTGVSQNPRHKITKRGQNVTFRCDPISEHNRLYWYRQTLGQGPEFLTYFQNEAQLEKSRLLSDRFSAERPKGSFSTLEIQRTEQGDSAMYLCASSSRSGHPYNEQFFGPGTRLTVL.

This chain links TRBV5-1 with TRBJ1-1, with TRBD1 matching 8 bases. The germline V gene encodes CDR1 SGHRS and CDR2 YFSETQ. Trimming at V came to 3 bases and at J to 5 bases, leaving 6 bases not matched to a gene. This CDR3 region has 14 residues. The CDR3 DNA is TGCGCCAGCAGCTCCGCAGGGGGCTGGACTGAAGCTTTCTTT. Residues: CASSSAGGWTEAFF.

Only a few counts were recorded for this clone. The genes are TRBV7-8 and TRBJ1-5; 7 bases are shared with TRBD1. Germline-derived CDR1 and CDR2 are SGHVS and FQNEAQ. The CDR3 loop spans 15 amino acids. V shed 4 bases, J shed 4 bases, and the junction held 7 bases outside the gene matches. The CDR3 DNA reads as TGTGCCAGCAGCTCCCAACGGGACAGAAATCAGCCCCAGCATTTT. Its translation: CASSSQRDRNQPQHF.

The V and J genes are TRBV7-9 and TRBJ2-5; 12 bases are shared with TRBD1. The J segment lost 5 bases and the V segment lost 5 bases, leaving 9 bases of the junction unmatched. CDR1 is SEHNR, CDR2 FQNEAQ, per germline (reference sequence). The CDR3 consists of 16 residues. In DNA, the CDR3 is TGTGCCAGCAGCGCGGGACAGGGGGCCGGCCGGGAGACCCAGTACTTC. Protein: CASSAGQGAGRETQYF. The full variable domain, its missing parts supplied by reference TRBV7-9 and TRBJ2-5, is DTGVSQNPRHKITKRGQNVTFRCDPISEHNRLYWYRQTLGQGPEFLTYFQNEAQLEKSRLLSDRFSAERPKGSFSTLEIQRTEQGDSAMYLCASSAGQGAGRETQYFGPGTRLLVL.

The chain couples TRBV6-1 to TRBJ1-6; 10 positions match TRBD1. The ends lost 2 bases at V and 5 bases at J; junction bases unmatched: 3. The CDR3 is 16 residues long. Per the germline V gene, CDR1 is MNHNS and CDR2 is SASEGT. CDR3: CASSELGQGNNSPLHF. For the CDR3, the DNA is TGTGCCAGCAGTGAATTGGGACAGGGGAATAATTCACCCCTCCACTTT.

The J gene is TRBJ1-5, the V gene TRBV5-8; 8 nucleotides align to TRBD1. CDR1 and CDR2 from the germline V gene are SGHTS and YDEGEE. The ends lost 4 bases at V and 9 bases at J; junction bases unmatched: 18. The CDR3 totals 17 residues. The DNA for the CDR3 is TGTGCCAGCAGCCCCCTAACCCCGACAGGGGAAGTATGGCCCCAGCATTTT. Translated, it gives CASSPLTPTGEVWPQHF. Together with reference TRBV5-8 and TRBJ1-5, the CDR3 gives the full variable domain: EAGVTQSPTHLIKTRGQQATLRCSPISGHTSVYWYQQALGLGLQFLLWYDEGEERNRGNFPPRFSGRQFPNYSSELNVNALELEDSALYLCASSPLTPTGEVWPQHFGDGTRLSIL.

This chain links TRBV24-1 with TRBJ2-1; perhaps TRBD1 as D (5 bases). CDR3 length equals 18 residues. Between the trimmed V and J ends, which lost 4 bases and 3 bases, there was a span of 21 bases. The V gene's germline CDR1 is KGHDR and CDR2 SFDVKD. CDR3 region: CATSDTNSGLLLYNEQFF. The CDR3 DNA follows: TGTGCCACCAGTGACACAAATTCAGGGTTACTCCTCTACAATGAGCAGTTCTTC.

The gene calls are TRBV5-6 and TRBJ1-1; the D is unclear. Per germline, CDR1 SGHDT and CDR2 YYEEEE. This CDR3 contains 16 residues. Trimming removed 4 bases at V and 0 bases at J, with 16 bases between. In DNA, the CDR3 is TGTGCCAGCAGCCCCGGGTGGGGAGGGATGAACACTGAAGCTTTCTTT. Encoded protein: CASSPGWGGMNTEAFF. Full variable domain (outside the CDR3, taken from reference TRBV5-6 and TRBJ1-1): DAGVTQSPTHLIKTRGQQVTLRCSPKSGHDTVSWYQQALGQGPQFIFQYYEEEERQRGNFPDRFSGHQFPNYSSELNVNALLLGDSALYLCASSPGWGGMNTEAFFGQGTRLTVV.

The V call is TRBV30, the J call TRBJ2-2, with 9 bases matching TRBD2. This CDR3 contains 15 residues. The junction had 6 bases not matched to a gene; V was cut back by 2 bases and J by 5 bases. Germline assignment: CDR1 GTSNPN and CDR2 SVGIG (reference sequence). The DNA for the CDR3 is TGTGCCTGGAGTATTAGCGGGAGCGTTACCGGGGAGCTGTTTTTT. Protein product: CAWSISGSVTGELFF.

This CDR3 reads CASTQDGSSGNTIYF. The CDR3 DNA reads as TGTGCCAGCACCCAGGACGGTAGCTCTGGAAACACCATATATTTT. The V and J genes are TRBV3-1 (or the pseudogene TRBV3-2) and TRBJ1-3; D remains ambiguous. V was clipped by 7 bases and J by 0 bases, with 13 bases between them. Germline CDR1 LGHDT, CDR2 YNNKEL (reference sequence). The CDR3 runs 15 residues.

The CDR3 protein is CASSVNTDTQYF. As DNA, the CDR3 is TGTGCCAGCAGCGTTAACACAGATACGCAGTATTTT. V gene TRBV9 combines with J gene TRBJ2-3, with D uncertain. V dropped 2 bases and J dropped 2 bases, with 3 bases sitting between them. The CDR3 is made up of 12 amino acids. In germline, CDR1 is SGDLS, CDR2 YYNGEE.

The rearrangement uses TRBV5-4 and TRBJ1-5; D gene unclear. Trimming removed 2 bases at V and 0 bases at J, with 12 bases between. The CDR3 covers 16 residues. In germline, CDR1 is SGHNT, CDR2 YYREEE (reference sequence). CDR3 loop: CASSLGPSYSNQPQHF. In DNA, the CDR3 is TGTGCCAGCAGCTTAGGACCGTCTTATAGCAATCAGCCCCAGCATTTT.

The genes are TRBV5-1 and TRBJ1-4; 8 bases match TRBD1. Germline V gives CDR1 SGHRS, CDR2 YFSETQ. V was clipped by 0 bases and J by 8 bases; unmatched bases: 6. This CDR3 has 15 residues. The CDR3 region is CASSLAQGAGEKLFF. In DNA form, the CDR3 reads TGCGCCAGCAGCTTGGCCCAGGGGGCTGGCGAAAAACTGTTTTTT.

CDR3 coding DNA: TGTGCCAGCAGCTTGCGGGGCAGGGGGCCCTATACGCAGTATTTT. Translated, it gives CASSLRGRGPYTQYF. The rearrangement uses TRBV7-2 and TRBJ2-3; TRBD1 aligns across 8 bases. The CDR3 runs to 15 residues. With V trimmed by 3 bases and J by 7 bases, 9 bases remained unmatched. Germline values: CDR1 SGHTA, CDR2 FQGNSA.

The rearrangement links TRBV6-5 to TRBJ2-7, with D unclear. The CDR3 contains 15 residues. V gave up 5 bases and J gave up 7 bases, with 21 bases separating them. Germline CDR1 and CDR2: MNHEY and SVGAGI. CDR3 sequence reads: CASSRSGGRLEEQYF. The CDR3 bases are TGTGCCAGCAGTCGAAGTGGTGGAAGGTTGGAGGAGCAGTACTTC.

The rearrangement links TRBV20-1 to TRBJ2-5, with D possibly matching TRBD2 (5 bases). The CDR3 length is 11 residues. V lost 6 bases to trimming and J lost 5 bases, with 10 bases between them. Per germline, CDR1 DFQATT and CDR2 SNEGSKA (reference sequence). The CDR3 here is CSALLDETQYF. CDR3 nucleotides: TGCAGTGCCCTACTAGATGAGACCCAGTACTTC.

The rearrangement links TRBV4-2 to TRBJ1-5, with no clear D. V was trimmed by 0 bases and J by 1 base, leaving 7 bases between them. The length of the CDR3 is 15 residues. Germline CDR1 LGHNA, CDR2 YNFKEQ. The CDR3 region has the DNA TGTGCCAGCAGCCAAGAGGGTCGGAGCAATCAGCCCCAGCATTTT. Amino acid sequence: CASSQEGRSNQPQHF.

The chain recombines TRBV27 with TRBJ1-2; weak D call: TRBD1 (5 bases). Trimming took off 2 bases at V and 3 bases at J, with 7 bases between the two ends. The CDR3 runs 13 residues. CDR1 MNHEY and CDR2 SMNVEV come from the germline V gene (reference sequence). In DNA, the CDR3 is TGTGCCAGCAGTTTAACAGGTTACTATGGCTACACCTTC. Protein: CASSLTGYYGYTF.